This T cell receptor (beta chain) emerged from a study of blood T cell repertoires in COVID-19. This CDR3 spans 16 amino acids. Trimming stripped 3 bases from V and 4 bases from J, with 18 bases between. The germline V gene has CDR1 LGHNA and CDR2 YSLEER. This study enrolled people aged roughly 18 to 89 from about two dozen US geographic areas. In the study's own analysis: Amplifying reference gene primers gave estimates of nucleated cell counts. Using immunoSEQ multiplex PCR, the repertoire was profiled, and TCRdb retains in-frame clones only, with some absent. V, J and clone size derive from that table, while D and trimming were established from the DNA sequence. The table shows approximately 220,000 clones, with 84% occurring only once.

Sequenced material: PBMCs or T cells enriched from blood (not recorded which). The V gene is TRBV4-3, the J gene TRBJ1-2; D possibly corresponds to TRBD1 (5 bases). The sequence derives from a middle-aged woman who had recovered from COVID-19. CDR3: CASSHTYRQIAYGYTF. The CDR3 DNA sequence: TGCGCCAGCAGCCATACATACAGGCAAATAGCCTATGGCTACACCTTC.